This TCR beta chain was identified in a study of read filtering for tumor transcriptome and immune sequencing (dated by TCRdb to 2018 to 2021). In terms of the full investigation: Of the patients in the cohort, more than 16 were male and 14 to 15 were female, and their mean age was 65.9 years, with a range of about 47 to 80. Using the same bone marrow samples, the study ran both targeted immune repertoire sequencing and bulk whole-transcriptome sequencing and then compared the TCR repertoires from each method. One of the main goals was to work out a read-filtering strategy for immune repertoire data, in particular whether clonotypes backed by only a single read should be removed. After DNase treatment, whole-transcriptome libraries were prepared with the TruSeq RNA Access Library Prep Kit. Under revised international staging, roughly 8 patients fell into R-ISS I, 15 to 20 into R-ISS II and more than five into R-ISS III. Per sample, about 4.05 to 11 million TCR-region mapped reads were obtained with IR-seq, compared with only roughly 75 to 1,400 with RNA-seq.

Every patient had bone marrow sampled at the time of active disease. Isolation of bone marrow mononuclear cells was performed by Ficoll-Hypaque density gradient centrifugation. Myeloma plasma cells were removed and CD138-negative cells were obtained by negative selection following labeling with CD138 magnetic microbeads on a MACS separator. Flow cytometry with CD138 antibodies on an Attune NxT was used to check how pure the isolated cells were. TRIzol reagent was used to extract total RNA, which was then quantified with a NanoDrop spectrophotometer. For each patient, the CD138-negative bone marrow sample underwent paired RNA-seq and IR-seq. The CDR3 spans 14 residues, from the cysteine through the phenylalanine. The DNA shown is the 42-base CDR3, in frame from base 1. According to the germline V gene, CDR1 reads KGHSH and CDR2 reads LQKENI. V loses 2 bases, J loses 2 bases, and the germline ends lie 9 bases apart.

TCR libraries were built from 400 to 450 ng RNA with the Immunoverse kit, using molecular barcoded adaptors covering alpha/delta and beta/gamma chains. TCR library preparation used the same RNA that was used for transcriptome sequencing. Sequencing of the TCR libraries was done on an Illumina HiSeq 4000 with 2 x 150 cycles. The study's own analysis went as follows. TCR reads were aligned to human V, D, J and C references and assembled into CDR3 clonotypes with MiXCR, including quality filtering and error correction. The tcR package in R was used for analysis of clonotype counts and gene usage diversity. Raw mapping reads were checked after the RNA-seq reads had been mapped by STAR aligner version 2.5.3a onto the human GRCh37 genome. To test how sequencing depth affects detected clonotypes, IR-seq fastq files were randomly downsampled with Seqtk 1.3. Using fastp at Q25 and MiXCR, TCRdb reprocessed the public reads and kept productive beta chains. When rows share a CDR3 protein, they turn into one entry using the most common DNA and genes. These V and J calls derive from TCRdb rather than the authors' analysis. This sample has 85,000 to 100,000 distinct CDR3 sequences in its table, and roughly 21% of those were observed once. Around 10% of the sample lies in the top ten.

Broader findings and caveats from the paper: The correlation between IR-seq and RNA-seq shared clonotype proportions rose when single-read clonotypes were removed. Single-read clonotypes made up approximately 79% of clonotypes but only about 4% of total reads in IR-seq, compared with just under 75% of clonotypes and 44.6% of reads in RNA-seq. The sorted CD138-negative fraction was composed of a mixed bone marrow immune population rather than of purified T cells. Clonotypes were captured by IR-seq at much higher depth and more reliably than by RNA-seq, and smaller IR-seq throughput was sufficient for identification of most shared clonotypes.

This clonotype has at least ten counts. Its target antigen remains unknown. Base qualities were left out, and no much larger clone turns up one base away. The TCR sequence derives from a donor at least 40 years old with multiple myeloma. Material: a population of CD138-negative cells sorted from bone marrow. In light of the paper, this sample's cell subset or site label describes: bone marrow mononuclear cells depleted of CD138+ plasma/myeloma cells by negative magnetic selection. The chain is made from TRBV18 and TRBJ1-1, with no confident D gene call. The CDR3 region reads CASSPLDGNTEAFF. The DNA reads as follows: TGTGCCAGCTCACCATTGGACGGTAACACTGAAGCTTTCTTT.